What follows is one T cell receptor beta chain and its context. In the multiple sclerosis control group, patients were treatment-naive and had stable or active relapsing-remitting disease. This sample is part of a study of CD8 T cells in Susac syndrome. CDR1 and CDR2 from the germline V gene are MGHRA and YSYEKL. This CDR3 comprises 16 residues. Trimming took off 4 bases at V and 0 bases at J, with 12 bases between the two ends. About 0.5 to 1 ug RNA was reverse transcribed with random hexamers. TCRdb used MiXCR to reprocess the immunoSEQ multiplex PCR reads, holding one entry per CDR3 protein. The table shows some 400,000 distinct CDR3 sequences, with roughly 85% occurring only once.

Material for sequencing was CD8+ T cells from PBMCs. The gene calls are TRBV4-1 and TRBJ2-2; D might be TRBD2 (5 bases). This clonotype was obtained from a human donor with multiple sclerosis. The CDR3 bases are TGCGCCAGCAGCCTGGACGGGAAGCCGAACACCGGGGAGCTGTTTTTT. It specifies CASSLDGKPNTGELFF.